The clone carrying this T cell receptor (beta chain) was recorded many times. Its antigen is not identified. The data belong to a study of T-cell memory formation after mild COVID-19. The overall study: In these data, TCR clusters were largely donor specific.

Findings and limits, study-wide: Still unconfirmed is whether the second-wave clones peaking on day 37 recognized SARS-CoV-2.

The J segment lost 8 bases and the V segment lost 6 bases, leaving 9 bases of the junction unmatched. There are 13 residues in the CDR3. Using constant-segment primers, 5'RACE produced TCR alpha and TCR beta cDNA libraries carrying sample barcodes and UMIs. TCRdb analysed the 5' RACE reads with MiXCR anew, one entry per CDR3 protein. Among more than 300,000 distinct CDR3 sequences listed, roughly 15% were seen once. The TCR was taken from a man between 18 and 29 years old who had mild COVID-19 (a few samples of this study predate the infection). Cell type and time point are not known. The chain uses TRBV12-3 or TRBV12-4 and TRBJ1-1, with 7 bases lining up with TRBD1. The sequencing sample was made of PBMCs or a T cell subset sorted from them (not recorded which). The CDR3 bases are TGTGCCAGCAGCCTGGACAGGACGACCGAAGCTTTCTTT. Translating it yields CASSLDRTTEAFF.